A selection of T cell receptor beta chains follows, all from one sample in a study of blood T cell repertoires in COVID-19. The repertoire was sequenced with immunoSEQ multiplex PCR; TCRdb's copy has only in-frame clones and lacks some. The sample includes a few hundred thousand clones, around 90% of them seen just once. Sequencing was done on a sample of peripheral blood. The origin of the receptors is a man between 70 and 80 years old with acute or convalescent COVID-19. Both conserved end residues are part of each CDR3. The D gene is left open where the match is weak. Rows may omit the clone size; those that give it use once, few, many or a size class.

cdr3_aa cdr3_nt d_call clone_size j_call v_call
CASSSGHGGADTQYF TGTGCCAGCAGCTCGGGACATGGTGGCGCAGATACGCAGTATTTT - - TRBJ2-3 TRBV7-6
CASSPTHSREQYF TGTGCCAGCAGCCCTACTCACAGTCGCGAGCAGTACTTC - - TRBJ2-7 TRBV7-8
CATQGIVSPLHF TGTGCCACCCAGGGGATAGTGTCACCCCTCCACTTT - - TRBJ1-6 TRBV28
CATSREIQGARSGNTIYF TGTGCCACCAGCAGAGAAATACAGGGCGCTCGCTCTGGAAACACCATATATTTT - once TRBJ1-3 TRBV15
CASSHRGTNYGYTF TGTGCCAGCAGCCATCGGGGGACTAACTATGGCTACACCTTC - - TRBJ1-2 TRBV5-4
CASSLVSSLSSYNEQFF TGTGCCAGCAGCTTAGTTTCTAGCCTTAGCTCCTACAATGAGCAGTTCTTC - - TRBJ2-1 TRBV7-8
CASSLGTGTYEQYF TGTGCCAGCAGCTTGGGGACAGGGACCTACGAGCAGTACTTC TRBD1 once TRBJ2-7 TRBV5-7
CASSPPARGLNEQFF TGTGCCAGCTCACCACCGGCCAGGGGGCTTAATGAGCAGTTCTTC TRBD1 - TRBJ2-1 TRBV18
CASESAGGHSEQYF TGTGCCAGCGAATCAGCGGGAGGGCATTCCGAGCAGTACTTC TRBD2 - TRBJ2-7 TRBV6-6
CSARRTSEQFF TGCAGTGCTAGAAGAACTTCTGAGCAGTTCTTC - - TRBJ2-1 TRBV20-1
CASSPGTGSNTIYF TGTGCCAGCAGTCCTGGGACAGGGAGTAACACCATATATTTT TRBD1 - TRBJ1-3 TRBV9
CASSLVGGSLYNEQFF TGTGCCAGCAGCTTAGTCGGCGGGAGCTTGTACAATGAGCAGTTCTTC TRBD2 once TRBJ2-1 TRBV7-2
CASSLGGGLNYGYTF TGTGCCAGCAGCTTGGGAGGGGGTCTTAACTATGGCTACACCTTC - - TRBJ1-2 TRBV5-4
CASSQPSGGAYEQYF TGTGCCAGCAGTCAGCCTAGCGGGGGCGCCTACGAGCAGTACTTC TRBD2 - TRBJ2-7 TRBV28
CAISGTGQNYGYTF TGTGCCATCAGTGGGACGGGACAGAACTATGGCTACACCTTC TRBD1 - TRBJ1-2 TRBV10-3
CASSQRWGSGRRETQYF TGTGCCAGCAGCCAAAGGTGGGGAAGCGGGAGGCGAGAGACCCAGTACTTC TRBD2 - TRBJ2-5 TRBV14
CASSPGTDYGYTF TGTGCCAGCTCACCAGGGACAGACTATGGCTACACCTTC TRBD1 - TRBJ1-2 TRBV18
CAWSGGESLHF TGTGCCTGGAGTGGCGGCGAGTCCCTCCACTTT - - TRBJ1-6 TRBV30
CASSDRQYNEQFF TGTGCCAGCAGCGACCGACAGTACAATGAGCAGTTCTTC - - TRBJ2-1 TRBV9
CASSLGTSVFDTQYF TGTGCCAGCAGCTTAGGGACTAGCGTTTTTGATACGCAGTATTTT TRBD2 - TRBJ2-3 TRBV7-2
CASSPRDRGRGTEAFF TGTGCCAGCAGCCCCCGGGACAGGGGGAGAGGCACTGAAGCTTTCTTT TRBD1 - TRBJ1-1 TRBV5-4
CASSRKSTGAEQYF TGTGCCAGCAGTCGGAAATCAACAGGGGCCGAGCAGTACTTC TRBD1 - TRBJ2-7 TRBV3-1/TRBV3-2
CASNNRGQSTDTQYF TGTGCCAGCAACAACCGGGGACAGAGCACAGATACGCAGTATTTT TRBD1 - TRBJ2-3 TRBV6-6
CASSSPDRAETTEAFF TGTGCCAGCAGCTCCCCGGACAGGGCCGAGACCACTGAAGCTTTCTTT TRBD1 - TRBJ1-1 TRBV5-4
CASSLGAFSNQPQHF TGTGCCAGCAGCTTGGGAGCTTTTAGCAATCAGCCCCAGCATTTT - - TRBJ1-5 TRBV5-5
CASSAGLQDGYTF TGCGCCAGCAGCGCGGGACTCCAGGATGGCTACACCTTC - - TRBJ1-2 TRBV5-1
CASSLGVGGREETQYF TGTGCCAGCAGCCTTGGGGTAGGGGGCCGGGAGGAGACCCAGTACTTC - - TRBJ2-5 TRBV11-3
CASQGDSNQPQHF TGTGCCAGCCAGGGGGATAGCAATCAGCCCCAGCATTTT TRBD1 - TRBJ1-5 TRBV19
CASSPGLAGGPRDTQYF TGTGCCAGCAGTCCTGGACTAGCGGGAGGTCCCAGAGATACGCAGTATTTT TRBD2 - TRBJ2-3 TRBV27
CASTKIRSPAFF TGTGCCAGTACCAAGATCAGGTCTCCGGCTTTCTTT - - TRBJ1-1 TRBV28
CASSSRPADTQYF TGTGCCAGCAGCTCCAGGCCCGCAGATACGCAGTATTTT - once TRBJ2-3 TRBV11-3
CASSLWDRNTEAFF TGTGCCAGCAGCCTCTGGGACAGAAACACTGAAGCTTTCTTT TRBD1 - TRBJ1-1 TRBV7-2
CASSIGQLNTEAFF TGTGCCAGTAGTATTGGACAGTTGAACACTGAAGCTTTCTTT - - TRBJ1-1 TRBV19
CASSYLAGALNNEQFF TGTGCCAGCAGCTACCTAGCGGGAGCCCTTAACAATGAGCAGTTCTTC TRBD2 - TRBJ2-1 TRBV7-9
CASSLGLAGEQYF TGTGCCAGCAGCTTAGGACTAGCCGGGGAGCAGTACTTC TRBD2 - TRBJ2-7 TRBV7-8
CASSPGQLQETQYF TGCGCCAGCAGTCCCGGACAGTTACAAGAGACCCAGTACTTC - once TRBJ2-5 TRBV5-1
CASSWDRNSPLHF TGTGCCAGCAGCTGGGACAGGAATTCACCCCTCCACTTT TRBD1 few TRBJ1-6 TRBV27
CASSLAIAANSGYTF TGTGCCAGCAGCTTGGCCATAGCCGCCAACTCCGGCTACACCTTC - - TRBJ1-2 TRBV5-5
CASSLGQGLVYGYTF TGTGCCAGCAGCCTGGGACAGGGCTTAGTCTATGGCTACACCTTC TRBD1 - TRBJ1-2 TRBV7-3
CASSTGQGIRNSPLHF TGTGCCAGTAGTACCGGACAGGGTATACGGAATTCACCCCTCCACTTT TRBD1 - TRBJ1-6 TRBV19
CASSNRGSYNEQFF TGTGCCAGCAGCAACAGGGGATCCTACAATGAGCAGTTCTTC TRBD1 - TRBJ2-1 TRBV7-9
CASSSPGQSHSGANVLTF TGTGCCAGCAGCTCTCCGGGACAATCCCACTCTGGGGCCAACGTCCTGACTTTC - - TRBJ2-6 TRBV7-2
CSVVSGRNNYGYTF TGCAGCGTTGTGTCAGGGCGTAACAACTATGGCTACACCTTC - - TRBJ1-2 TRBV29-1
CASSQPQPGYNEQFF TGTGCCAGCTCACAGCCCCAACCCGGCTACAATGAGCAGTTCTTC - - TRBJ2-1 TRBV18
CASNYYQGSYGYTF TGTGCCAGCAACTACTACCAGGGAAGCTATGGCTACACCTTC - - TRBJ1-2 TRBV7-2
CASSATQGPDTQYF TGTGCCAGCAGCGCGACACAGGGACCAGATACGCAGTATTTT - - TRBJ2-3 TRBV9
CASSLTGLPEPQHF TGTGCCAGCAGCTTAACAGGCCTACCTGAGCCCCAGCATTTT - - TRBJ1-5 TRBV7-2
CASSPGTSGRSLRHEQYF TGTGCCAGTAGTCCTGGGACTAGCGGGAGGTCCCTACGGCACGAGCAGTACTTC TRBD2 - TRBJ2-7 TRBV19
CASSQRSGSNQPQHF TGTGCCAGCAGCCAACGGTCAGGGAGCAATCAGCCCCAGCATTTT - - TRBJ1-5 TRBV3-1/TRBV3-2
CASSYVTGDSYNEQFF TGTGCCAGCAGTTACGTGACAGGAGACTCCTACAATGAGCAGTTCTTC - - TRBJ2-1 TRBV6-6
CASSYQGGPLHF TGTGCCAGCTCATACCAGGGAGGACCCCTCCACTTT - - TRBJ1-6 TRBV18
CASSVEGRSTGELFF TGTGCCAGCAGCGTGGAAGGGAGGAGCACCGGGGAGCTGTTTTTT - few TRBJ2-2 TRBV9
CASSANTDTQYF TGTGCCAGCAGCGCGAATACAGATACGCAGTATTTT - - TRBJ2-3 TRBV12-3/TRBV12-4
CASSDGQGSNQPQHF TGCGCCAGCAGCGACGGACAGGGCAGCAATCAGCCCCAGCATTTT TRBD1 - TRBJ1-5 TRBV5-1
CASSTGQHRPAFF TGTGCCAGCAGTACGGGACAGCACAGACCAGCTTTCTTT TRBD1 - TRBJ1-1 TRBV7-9
CASYGQCLTDSGANVLTF TGTGCCAGCTACGGACAGTGTCTTACTGACTCTGGGGCCAACGTCCTGACTTTC - - TRBJ2-6 TRBV21-1
CASSSAGTENTEAFF TGTGCCAGCAGCTCAGCCGGGACAGAAAACACTGAAGCTTTCTTT TRBD1 - TRBJ1-1 TRBV7-2